Below are 14 T cell receptor beta chains sequenced from a single sample in a study of vaccination effects on CD4 cells after COVID-19. The antigens for these receptors are not known. Following culture for approximately ten days, CD4+ T cells were isolated. Here immunoSEQ multiplex PCR was the method, and the copy in TCRdb shows in-frame clones only, minus some. The sample records some 40,000 clones, roughly 82% being singletons. Source: CD4+ T cells from PBMCs cultured without peptide, taken before COVID-19 vaccination. The origin of the receptors is a human donor who received a COVID-19 vaccine.

This clone was detected only a few times. The rearrangement joins TRBV5-1 to TRBJ2-3, with TRBD2 matching over 7 bases. Germline values: CDR1 SGHRS, CDR2 YFSETQ. V gave up 2 bases and J gave up 2 bases; unmatched junction bases: 2. This CDR3 has 14 amino acids. The CDR3 reads CASSFGGTTDTQYF. The CDR3 nucleotides are TGCGCCAGCAGCTTCGGGGGGACCACAGATACGCAGTATTTT.

CDR3 protein: CASSFGYRDTEAFF. DNA for the CDR3: TGTGCCAGCAGCTTTGGGTACAGGGACACTGAAGCTTTCTTT. V is TRBV5-8 and J is TRBJ1-1; D perhaps matches TRBD1 (6 bases). CDR1 is SGHTS, CDR2 YDEGEE, per germline. The CDR3 sequence is 14 residues long. The V and J ends lost 2 bases and 3 bases respectively, with 11 bases between them.

The V gene is TRBV6-5, the J gene TRBJ2-7; D unclear. The CDR3 spans 12 residues. Germline values: CDR1 MNHEY, CDR2 SVGAGI. V was trimmed by 7 bases and J by 3 bases, leaving 10 bases between them. CDR3 coding DNA: TGTGCCAGCATCGCGGATAGCTACGAGCAGTACGTC. As protein: CASIADSYEQYV.

The chain is built from TRBV18 and TRBJ1-6; TRBD1 is a possible D gene (6 bases). CDR3 length: 16 residues. The germline V and J ends were trimmed by 3 bases and 7 bases, with 16 bases remaining between them. Germline values: CDR1 KGHSH, CDR2 LQKENI. For the CDR3, the DNA is TGTGCCAGCTCACCCCTTGACGGGGGCGGGAATTCACCCCTCCACTTT. Its protein product is CASSPLDGGGNSPLHF.

This clone appeared once. The J gene is TRBJ2-4, the V gene TRBV24-1; 7 bases match TRBD2. The CDR3 totals 14 residues. After removal of 1 base from V and 6 bases from J, the junction contained 2 bases not matched to a gene. Germline V gives CDR1 KGHDR, CDR2 SFDVKD. The CDR3 here is CATSDLTGGNIQYF. DNA of the CDR3: TGTGCCACCAGTGATTTAACGGGGGGAAACATTCAGTACTTC.

V gene TRBV7-9 combines with J gene TRBJ2-1; perhaps D is TRBD1 or TRBD2 (6 bases each). With 5 bases removed from V and 7 bases from J, the gap between germline ends came to 12 bases. The CDR3 length is 13 residues. Germline V gives CDR1 SEHNR, CDR2 FQNEAQ (reference sequence). The CDR3, as DNA: TGTGCCAGCAGCAGGAGGGGGGTGAATGAGCAGTTCTTC. Residues: CASSRRGVNEQFF.

J is TRBJ2-3 and V is TRBV6-2 or TRBV6-3; the D gene could be TRBD1 or TRBD2 (5 bases each). The CDR3 covers 16 residues. CDR1 and CDR2 from the germline V gene are MNHEY and SVGEGT. Deletions cut 0 bases from V and 2 bases from J, with 12 bases between. The CDR3 nucleotides are TGTGCCAGCAGTTACTCGGGGGACGGAAACACAGATACGCAGTATTTT. Translated: CASSYSGDGNTDTQYF.

A few counts support this clone. The chain couples TRBV5-8 to TRBJ2-3; D unresolved. In germline, CDR1 is SGHTS, CDR2 YDEGEE. V was pared by 7 bases and J by 0 bases, with 15 bases between. The CDR3 loop spans 15 amino acids. Written as DNA, the CDR3 is TGTGCCAGCCCCTCGGTAGACCTTAGCACAGATACGCAGTATTTT. It yields the protein CASPSVDLSTDTQYF.

The V gene is TRBV7-9, the J gene TRBJ2-5, with 8 bases aligning to TRBD1. Germline V gives CDR1 SEHNR, CDR2 FQNEAQ (reference sequence). V shed 1 base, J shed 1 base, and the junction held 5 bases outside the gene matches. CDR3 size: 16 residues. CDR3 sequence (DNA): TGTGCCAGCAGCTTAGGGCAGGGGGCGCCCCAAGAGACCCAGTACTTC. Protein product: CASSLGQGAPQETQYF.

As DNA, the CDR3 is TGTGCCAGCAGCCAAGATCGAGGGCAAGTCCAATTCTACGGCTACACCTTC. It codes for CASSQDRGQVQFYGYTF. J is TRBJ1-2 and V is TRBV14; no clear D. The V gene's germline CDR1 is SGHDN and CDR2 FVKESK. The CDR3 is made up of 17 amino acids. V was clipped by 0 bases and J by 8 bases, with 22 bases between them.

The CDR3 spells CASSSSPKRSVYNEQFF. CDR3 bases: TGTGCCAGCTCCTCCTCTCCCAAGCGCTCAGTCTACAATGAGCAGTTCTTC. The chain joins TRBV18 to TRBJ2-1; no clear D. CDR1 is KGHSH and CDR2 is LQKENI in the germline V gene. V lost 6 bases and J 3 bases, leaving 21 bases between the germline ends. The CDR3 spans 17 residues.

This chain joins TRBV29-1 and TRBJ2-3, with 11 bases aligning to TRBD2. V was pared by 6 bases and J by 0 bases, with 2 bases of the junction left unmatched. The germline V gene encodes CDR1 SQVTM and CDR2 ANQGSEA. CDR3 size: 14 residues. Here the CDR3 DNA reads TGCAGCGTCGGGACTAGCGGAAGCACAGATACGCAGTATTTT. It codes for CSVGTSGSTDTQYF.

The chain is built from TRBV28 and TRBJ1-1, with D unclear. V was shortened by 4 bases and J by 6 bases, with 9 bases between the two germline ends. CDR1 MDHEN and CDR2 SYDVKM come from the germline V gene. The CDR3 is 12 amino acids. The CDR3 sequence: CASSSIHAEAFF. The CDR3 DNA reads TGTGCCAGCAGTTCGATTCACGCTGAAGCTTTCTTT.

There are a few counts of this clone. This chain joins TRBV5-1 and TRBJ1-4, with 8 bases identical to TRBD1. The CDR3 loop spans 13 amino acids. The trim removed 0 bases at V and 8 bases at J, leaving 0 bases unmatched. In germline, CDR1 is SGHRS, CDR2 YFSETQ. CDR3 coding DNA: TGCGCCAGCAGCTTGGGACAGGGGGAAAAACTGTTTTTT. Its translation: CASSLGQGEKLFF.